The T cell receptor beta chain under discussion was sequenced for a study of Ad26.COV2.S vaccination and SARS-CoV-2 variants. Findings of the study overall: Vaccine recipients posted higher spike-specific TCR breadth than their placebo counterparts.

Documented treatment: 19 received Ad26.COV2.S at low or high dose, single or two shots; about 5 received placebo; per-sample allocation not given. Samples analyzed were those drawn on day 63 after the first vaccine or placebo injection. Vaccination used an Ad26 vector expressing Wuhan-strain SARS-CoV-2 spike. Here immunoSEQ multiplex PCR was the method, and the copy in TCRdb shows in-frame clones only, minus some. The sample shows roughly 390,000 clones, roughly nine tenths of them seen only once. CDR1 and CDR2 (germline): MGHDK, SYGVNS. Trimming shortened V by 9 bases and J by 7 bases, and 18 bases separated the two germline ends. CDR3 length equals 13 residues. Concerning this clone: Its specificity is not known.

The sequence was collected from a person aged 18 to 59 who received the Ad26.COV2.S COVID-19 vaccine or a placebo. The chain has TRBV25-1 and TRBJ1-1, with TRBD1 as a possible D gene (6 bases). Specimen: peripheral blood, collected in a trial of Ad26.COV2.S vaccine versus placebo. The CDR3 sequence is CASASAGVVEAFF. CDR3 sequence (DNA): TGTGCCAGTGCCTCGGCAGGGGTAGTTGAAGCTTTCTTT. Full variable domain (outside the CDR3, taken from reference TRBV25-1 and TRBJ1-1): EADIYQTPRYLVIGTGKKITLECSQTMGHDKMYWYQQDPGMELHLIHYSYGVNSTEKGDLSSESTVSRIRTEHFPLTLESARPSHTSQYLCASASAGVVEAFFGQGTRLTVV.